Below are 18 T cell receptor beta chains sequenced from a single sample in a study of shared clonotypes between healthy human individuals. The table came from immunoSEQ multiplex PCR; TCRdb's copy has only in-frame clones and leaves some out. The sample lists 400,000 or so clones; 96% were seen once. Material for sequencing was memory CD8+ T cells sorted from blood. Subset reported: CD45RO+ cells pooled with CCR7-negative TemRA cells. The source is a young man in good health.

The J gene is TRBJ2-7, the V gene TRBV30, with 9 bases matching TRBD1. CDR1 GTSNPN and CDR2 SVGIG come from the germline V gene (reference sequence). After removal of 5 bases from V and 6 bases from J, the junction contained 8 bases not matched to a gene. The CDR3 totals 13 residues. The CDR3 loop is CAWARDRVGEQYF. CDR3 DNA: TGTGCCTGGGCCCGGGACAGGGTAGGCGAGCAGTACTTC.

The chain is built from TRBV5-1 and TRBJ2-5; 8 bases are shared with TRBD2. The V gene's germline CDR1 is SGHRS and CDR2 YFSETQ. V trimming: 2 bases; J trimming: 5 bases; junction bases outside the gene matches: 5. CDR3 length: 14 amino acids. This chain's CDR3 is CASSFSAGGETQYF. The CDR3 nucleotides are TGCGCCAGCAGCTTCAGCGCGGGAGGCGAGACCCAGTACTTC.

The chain uses TRBV29-1 and TRBJ2-7; 10 bases line up with TRBD1. The germline V gene encodes CDR1 SQVTM and CDR2 ANQGSEA. V trimming: 6 bases; J trimming: 4 bases; junction bases outside the gene matches: 6. The CDR3 is 13 amino acids. CDR3 nucleotide sequence: TGCAGCGTAACTGGGACAGGGGTTTACGAGCAGTACTTC. This encodes CSVTGTGVYEQYF.

The CDR3 nucleotides read TGTGCCAGCAGCATACTACAGGCTACCTCTGGAAACACCATATATTTT. Translated: CASSILQATSGNTIYF. The rearrangement links TRBV11-2 to TRBJ1-3; tentative D call: TRBD1 (5 bases). Trimming removed 5 bases at V and 0 bases at J, with 14 bases between. From germline, CDR1 is SGHAT and CDR2 FQNNGV. This CDR3 region has 16 residues. Using reference TRBV11-2 and TRBJ1-3 for the parts outside the CDR3, the full variable domain is EAGVAQSPRYKIIEKRQSVAFWCNPISGHATLYWYQQILGQGPKLLIQFQNNGVVDDSQLPKDRFSAERLKGVDSTLKIQPAKLEDSAVYLCASSILQATSGNTIYFGEGSWLTVV.

The chain joins TRBV27 to TRBJ1-6; D is undetermined. V dropped 6 bases and J dropped 9 bases, with 15 bases sitting between them. Per the germline V gene, CDR1 is MNHEY and CDR2 is SMNVEV (reference sequence). The CDR3 has 14 amino acids. The CDR3 reads CASRSAARGSPLHF. For the CDR3, the DNA is TGTGCCAGCAGATCGGCGGCCCGGGGTTCACCCCTCCACTTT.

This rearrangement joins TRBV5-1 to TRBJ2-5; the D gene could be TRBD1 or TRBD2 (6 bases each). This CDR3 is built from 19 residues. Germline-derived CDR1 and CDR2 are SGHRS and YFSETQ. V was pared by 6 bases and J by 5 bases, with 32 bases between. CDR3 in DNA: TGCGCCAGCACGCAGGTAGGGGGACTGCTGGGGTCCTACGGCGAGACCCAGTACTTC. Translated, it gives CASTQVGGLLGSYGETQYF.

The chain employs TRBV20-1 and TRBJ2-5; D unresolved. This CDR3 is 11 amino acids long. Trimming shortened V by 3 bases and J by 5 bases, and 7 bases separated the two germline ends. CDR1 is DFQATT and CDR2 is SNEGSKA in the germline V gene (reference sequence). The DNA for the CDR3 is TGCAGTGCTAGGCATCTGGAGACCCAGTACTTC. Its protein is CSARHLETQYF.

The chain combines TRBV29-1 with TRBJ2-5, with a tentative D call TRBD1 (5 bases). CDR3 size: 12 residues. V was shortened by 1 base and J by 4 bases, with 7 bases between the two germline ends. Germline-derived CDR1 and CDR2 are SQVTM and ANQGSEA. The CDR3 region is CSVEAQGETQYF. The CDR3 nucleotides read TGCAGCGTTGAAGCCCAGGGAGAGACCCAGTACTTC. The whole variable domain, remainder taken from reference TRBV29-1 and TRBJ2-5, is SAVISQKPSRDICQRGTSLTIQCQVDSQVTMMFWYRQQPGQSLTLIATANQGSEATYESGFVIDKFPISRPNLTFSTLTVSNMSPEDSSIYLCSVEAQGETQYFGPGTRLLVL.

The chain employs TRBV5-4 and TRBJ2-1; D remains unclear. The CDR3 length is 13 residues. From germline, CDR1 is SGHNT and CDR2 YYREEE (reference sequence). V lost 2 bases to trimming and J lost 8 bases, with 11 bases between them. The CDR3 coding sequence is TGTGCCAGCAGCTTTGACCGTGGCGATGAGCAGTTCTTC. Its translation: CASSFDRGDEQFF. Full variable domain (missing parts from reference TRBV5-4 and TRBJ2-1): ETGVTQSPTHLIKTRGQQVTLRCSSQSGHNTVSWYQQALGQGPQFIFQYYREEENGRGNFPPRFSGLQFPNYSSELNVNALELDDSALYLCASSFDRGDEQFFGPGTRLTVL.

The chain recombines TRBV6-5 with TRBJ2-4; a possible D gene is TRBD1 (5 bases). Germline V gene sequence: CDR1 MNHEY, CDR2 SVGAGI. This CDR3 contains 14 residues. Deletions cut 5 bases from V and 8 bases from J, with 16 bases between. DNA for the CDR3: TGTGCCAGCAGTACCCTCATGACAGCGCACATTCAGTACTTC. This codes for CASSTLMTAHIQYF.

The chain links TRBV5-1 to TRBJ2-7; the D gene is possibly TRBD2 (6 bases). Germline CDR1 reads SGHRS; CDR2 reads YFSETQ. V shed 4 bases and J shed 0 bases, with 11 bases lying between them. This CDR3 contains 14 residues. The CDR3 nucleotides read TGCGCCAGCAGCAAGGGACTCCTCTCCTACGAGCAGTACTTC. Its translation: CASSKGLLSYEQYF.

J is TRBJ1-1 and V is TRBV18, with 7 bases identical to TRBD1. V shed 0 bases and J 0 bases; nucleotides not matched to a gene: 10. CDR1 KGHSH and CDR2 LQKENI come from the germline V gene. The CDR3 sequence is 18 residues long. CDR3 loop: CASSPPKPGTAMNTEAFF. The CDR3 DNA is TGTGCCAGCTCACCACCGAAACCCGGGACAGCTATGAACACTGAAGCTTTCTTT.

The chain links TRBV11-3 to TRBJ1-1; D is possibly TRBD1 (5 bases). V lost 0 bases to trimming and J lost 4 bases, with 9 bases between them. The CDR3 spans 14 residues. The germline V gene encodes CDR1 SGHNT and CDR2 YENEEA. CDR3 sequence (DNA): TGTGCCAGCAGCTTAGAACAGGCGGGCACTGAAGCTTTCTTT. Protein sequence: CASSLEQAGTEAFF.

The V gene is TRBV7-9, the J gene TRBJ1-4, with D unclear. The V and J ends lost 5 bases and 8 bases respectively, with 12 bases between them. CDR1 is SEHNR, CDR2 FQNEAQ, per germline (reference sequence). The CDR3 extends over 13 amino acids. CDR3 bases: TGTGCCAGCAGCCCCGGACCGGGGGAAAAACTGTTTTTT. Protein sequence: CASSPGPGEKLFF.

The V call is TRBV15, the J call TRBJ2-1, with no clear D. The CDR3 is made up of 11 amino acids. Germline CDR1 is LNHNV and CDR2 is YYDKDF (reference sequence). V was trimmed by 6 bases and J by 5 bases, leaving 5 bases between them. The CDR3 sequence: CATRTDNEQFF. The CDR3 DNA follows: TGTGCCACCAGGACTGACAATGAGCAGTTCTTC.

The chain combines TRBV7-6 with TRBJ1-4; no definite D call. This CDR3 is 16 amino acids long. Germline CDR1 reads SGHVS; CDR2 reads FNYEAQ. V shed 1 base and J shed 1 base, with 10 bases lying between them. The CDR3: CASSLVPAGTNEKLFF. For the CDR3, the DNA is TGTGCCAGCAGCTTAGTGCCGGCTGGAACTAATGAAAAACTGTTTTTT. Complete variable domain (other parts from reference TRBV7-6 and TRBJ1-4): GAGVSQSPRYKVTKRGQDVALRCDPISGHVSLYWYRQALGQGPEFLTYFNYEAQQDKSGLPNDRFSAERPEGSISTLTIQRTEQRDSAMYRCASSLVPAGTNEKLFFGSGTQLSVL.

This sequence joins TRBV6-1 and TRBJ1-2, with D uncertain. The CDR3 consists of 12 residues. Germline V gives CDR1 MNHNS, CDR2 SASEGT. The ends were cut back, 6 bases at V and 1 base at J, with 6 bases in the middle. This chain's CDR3 is CASRGHNYGYTF. CDR3 in DNA: TGTGCCAGCAGAGGCCATAACTATGGCTACACCTTC.

This chain links TRBV6-5 with TRBJ1-2; tentative D call: TRBD1 (5 bases). Germline V gene sequence: CDR1 MNHEY, CDR2 SVGAGI. This CDR3 contains 15 residues. Trimming stripped 8 bases from V and 2 bases from J, with 18 bases between. Written as DNA, the CDR3 is TGTGCCAGCGCTCCTCTCCGGGGGGTCAACTATGGCTACACCTTC. Translating gives CASAPLRGVNYGYTF.